The TCR beta chain under discussion was sequenced for a study of blood T cell repertoires in COVID-19 (dated by TCRdb to 2018 to 2021). Study-level background: The collaborator samples originated in the United States, Italy and Spain and spanned the acute and convalescent phases of COVID-19. The prospective study material was composed of cDNA or gDNA derived from T cells, B-cell-depleted T cells, or PBMCs. Where HLA class I and class II types were available, the types were taken from metadata supplied by the sample provider, not from assay-based typing. The repertoires were released in a freely available public database meant as a resource for research on the immune response to SARS-CoV-2. A de-identified subject ID, COVID-19 status, age in years and sex were almost always included in the sample metadata. The dataset comprised deeply sampled blood TCRbeta repertoires from subjects exposed to, actively infected with, or recovered from COVID-19. The samples were drawn from the first 160 participants of the ongoing ImmuneRACE study and from about 1,200 subjects provided by 6 global collaborators. What the work shows at the level of the full study, not this receptor alone: Clinical and demographic metadata were provided uncurated, with the amount varying by source and participant.

At one collaborating source in Seattle, patients were enrolled during active infection and were followed longitudinally through the course of disease. Whole blood was collected in K2EDTA tubes by collaborating institutions according to the institutions' own protocols. For TCRbeta analysis, collaborators shipped samples in one of three forms: frozen whole blood, isolated PBMCs, or DNA extracted from either of those sample types. With respect to this clone: The antigen it binds to is not known. Base qualities are missing; no much larger clone stands one base away.

Trimmed from V: 4 bases; trimmed from J: 2 bases; junction bases lacking a gene match: 8. The CDR3 goes from the cysteine to the phenylalanine over 15 residues. The read is trimmed to its CDR3 DNA, 45 bases read in frame from base 1. From the germline V gene, CDR1 is SGHRS and CDR2 is YFSETQ. TCRbeta CDR3 regions were amplified from genomic DNA by means of the immunoSEQ Assay, a bias-controlled multiplex PCR. As for how the authors treated the data: Nucleated cell counts per sample were estimated from amplification of reference gene primers within the assay. To quantify the absolute abundance of each unique TCRbeta CDR3 rearrangement, sequence reads were collapsed and filtered. For each sample, productive Simpson clonality was calculated as the square root of Simpson's diversity index over productive rearrangements. The table was pulled from immuneACCESS by TCRdb, which kept in-frame rearrangements only. Such tables lose some clones; where checked, under half of the loss comes from unresolved V genes, and the rest has no known cause. V and J calls and clone size follow that table, whereas D and trimming were derived from the DNA. For this sample the table gives fewer than 600,000 clones, of which approximately 92% were detected only once. The ten top clones hold approximately 0.9% of the sample.

The sequence links TRBV5-1 to TRBJ2-7; TRBD1 aligns with 8 central bases. The sequence derives from a man between 18 and 35 years old with COVID-19, enrolled during active disease. Specimen: peripheral blood. In nucleotides, the sequence is TGCGCCAGCAGCAACGACAGGGGATTCCCCTACGAGCAGTACTTC. The translation is CASSNDRGFPYEQYF.